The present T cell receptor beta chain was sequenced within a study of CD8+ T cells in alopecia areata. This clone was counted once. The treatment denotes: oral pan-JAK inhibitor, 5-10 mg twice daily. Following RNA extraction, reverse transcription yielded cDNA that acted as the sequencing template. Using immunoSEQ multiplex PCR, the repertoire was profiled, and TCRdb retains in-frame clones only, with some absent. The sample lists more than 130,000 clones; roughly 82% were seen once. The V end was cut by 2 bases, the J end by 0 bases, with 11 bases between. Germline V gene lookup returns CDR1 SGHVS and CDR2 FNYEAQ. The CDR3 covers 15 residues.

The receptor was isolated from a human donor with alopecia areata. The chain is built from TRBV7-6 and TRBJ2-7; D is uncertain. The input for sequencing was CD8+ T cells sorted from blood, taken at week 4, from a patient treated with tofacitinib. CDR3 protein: CASSLSEGNSYEQYF. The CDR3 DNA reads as TGTGCCAGCAGCTTAAGCGAAGGCAACTCCTACGAGCAGTACTTC.